Listed here is a single TCR beta chain. Its antigen is still unknown. Germline V gives CDR1 SGHRS, CDR2 YFSETQ. The V and J ends lost 2 bases and 4 bases, in that order; junction bases with no gene match: 3. The CDR3 extends over 14 amino acids. The sample's time point: baseline, week 1 (first vaccination visit). Treatment noted: pre-vaccination baseline after standard-of-care therapy. The sample originates from a study of a mutant IDH1 vaccine in newly diagnosed glioma. The study's findings and limits: Pseudoprogression appeared independent of alterations in top peripheral clonotypes. Around 93% of patients showed vaccine-induced immune responses across multiple MHC alleles.

Libraries were prepared by immunoSEQ multiplex PCR; TCRdb keeps only in-frame clonotypes and omits some of them. The sample includes 15,000 or so clones, around four fifths seen only once; the top ten take 9% to 10%. V gene TRBV5-1 combines with J gene TRBJ1-1; 9 nucleotides align to TRBD1. This clonotype was obtained from a man aged 40-50 years with glioma. The material was PBMCs, obtained from a glioma patient treated with radiotherapy, temozolomide or both. DNA of the CDR3: TGCGCCAGCAGCTTAACAGGGGGCTTCACTGAAGCTTTCTTT. As protein: CASSLTGGFTEAFF.